The rows below give T cell receptor beta chains drawn from one sample of a study of shared clonotypes between healthy human individuals. Measured with immunoSEQ multiplex PCR; TCRdb has only the in-frame clones, and not every one. The table lists 550,000 to 850,000 clones, about 74% of them singletons, with around 1.6% in the top ten. Sequencing was carried out using memory CD4+ T cells sorted from blood. These TCRs come from a woman in her thirties in good health. CDR3s include the opening cysteine and the closing phenylalanine or tryptophan. D genes are given only for firm matches. Size is omitted from some rows. Given values are once, few, many or a class for expanded clones.

d_gene	v_gene	abundance	j_gene	CDR3aa	CDR3nt
TRBD2	TRBV10-1	.	TRBJ2-3	CATSEGIAGSTDTQYF	TGCGCCACCAGTGAAGGAATAGCGGGCAGCACAGATACGCAGTATTTT
TRBD1	TRBV7-2	.	TRBJ1-1	CASSLVGTGLMNTEAFF	TGTGCCAGCAGCTTAGTTGGGACAGGGCTTATGAACACTGAAGCTTTCTTT
.	TRBV27	few	TRBJ1-4	CASSPRQTEKLFF	TGTGCCAGCAGCCCCCGACAGACTGAAAAACTGTTTTTT
TRBD2	TRBV6-5	.	TRBJ2-3	CASSASGSIYTQYF	TGTGCCAGCAGTGCTAGCGGGAGCATCTATACGCAGTATTTT
.	TRBV6-5	.	TRBJ2-6	CASSYSLAAGANVLTF	TGTGCCAGCAGTTACTCTCTCGCGGCTGGGGCCAACGTCCTGACTTTC
.	TRBV28	.	TRBJ2-7	CASSGVGTSLYEQYF	TGTGCCAGCAGTGGAGTTGGGACCAGCCTCTACGAGCAGTACTTC
TRBD2	TRBV7-2	.	TRBJ2-7	CASSLAGLAREQYF	TGTGCCAGCAGCTTGGCCGGACTAGCGCGCGAGCAGTACTTC
.	TRBV7-9	.	TRBJ1-3	CASSLVVADSGNTIYF	TGTGCCAGCAGCTTAGTGGTGGCGGACTCTGGAAACACCATATATTTT
.	TRBV19	.	TRBJ2-7	CASRDSSEQYF	TGTGCCAGTAGAGACAGCAGCGAGCAGTACTTC
.	TRBV28	.	TRBJ1-2	CASSLSGSRGYTF	TGTGCCAGCAGTTTGTCTGGGTCTCGGGGCTACACCTTC
TRBD1	TRBV18	.	TRBJ1-5	CASSPGGQGNQPQHF	TGTGCCAGCTCACCAGGGGGACAGGGAAATCAGCCCCAGCATTTT
TRBD1	TRBV30	.	TRBJ2-1	CAWTGQAIVNEQFF	TGTGCCTGGACCGGACAGGCCATCGTCAATGAGCAGTTCTTC
TRBD2	TRBV28	.	TRBJ2-7	CASSLRGEGRREQYF	TGTGCCAGCAGTTTGCGGGGGGAGGGCAGACGCGAGCAGTACTTC
.	TRBV27	.	TRBJ2-1	CASSLRRMSGNEQFF	TGTGCCAGCAGTTTACGGCGGATGAGCGGCAATGAGCAGTTCTTC
TRBD1	TRBV27	.	TRBJ1-2	CASSSMDRVYGYTF	TGTGCCAGCAGTTCCATGGACAGGGTGTATGGCTACACCTTC
TRBD2	TRBV10-3	many	TRBJ2-7	CAIGRREPPYEQYF	TGTGCCATTGGGAGGCGGGAGCCCCCCTACGAGCAGTACTTC
.	TRBV30	.	TRBJ1-1	CAWSHIPRSTEAFF	TGTGCCTGGAGTCACATCCCTAGGTCGACTGAAGCTTTCTTT
.	TRBV6-5	many	TRBJ2-1	CASSLDGKNEQFF	TGTGCCAGCAGTCTCGACGGCAAGAATGAGCAGTTCTTC
.	TRBV29-1	.	TRBJ1-3	CSVRSGSSGNTIYF	TGCAGCGTGCGGAGCGGGAGCTCTGGAAACACCATATATTTT
TRBD1	TRBV5-1	.	TRBJ1-1	CASSLADRGRNTEAFF	TGCGCCAGCAGCTTGGCAGACAGGGGCCGGAACACTGAAGCTTTCTTT
.	TRBV5-4	.	TRBJ2-1	CASSPVRYNNEQFF	TGTGCCAGCAGCCCGGTGAGATATAACAATGAGCAGTTCTTC
.	TRBV5-5	.	TRBJ1-2	CASSSPTNYGYTF	TGTGCCAGCAGCTCGCCCACGAACTATGGCTACACCTTC
TRBD2	TRBV2	many	TRBJ2-1	CASSESGSSYNEQFF	TGTGCCAGCAGTGAGAGCGGGAGCTCCTACAATGAGCAGTTCTTC
.	TRBV5-4	.	TRBJ2-7	CASSLFIRHLGEQYF	TGTGCCAGCAGCTTATTTATTCGTCATCTGGGCGAGCAGTACTTC
TRBD1	TRBV28	.	TRBJ2-7	CASRGQGYEQYF	TGTGCCAGCCGGGGACAGGGTTACGAGCAGTACTTC
TRBD1	TRBV4-1	.	TRBJ2-4	CASSQGTGAYIQYF	TGCGCCAGCAGCCAAGGGACAGGGGCTTACATTCAGTACTTC
.	TRBV20-1	.	TRBJ2-7	CSGSPLNEQYF	TGCAGCGGGAGCCCCCTCAACGAGCAGTACTTC
.	TRBV5-1	.	TRBJ2-7	CASSLAFQDSYEQYF	TGCGCCAGCAGCTTGGCCTTCCAGGACTCCTACGAGCAGTACTTC
.	TRBV5-1	.	TRBJ2-3	CASSLAGPTDTQYF	TGCGCCAGCAGCTTGGCTGGCCCCACAGATACGCAGTATTTT
.	TRBV2	.	TRBJ1-4	CASRDTGQSNEKLFF	TGTGCCAGCAGGGATACAGGGCAGAGTAATGAAAAACTGTTTTTT
.	TRBV15	.	TRBJ2-2	CATSGGLKDANTGELFF	TGTGCCACCAGCGGTGGACTGAAAGACGCGAACACCGGGGAGCTGTTTTTT
.	TRBV2	.	TRBJ1-2	CASNLGRESYGYTF	TGTGCCAGCAATTTGGGCAGGGAATCCTATGGCTACACCTTC
.	TRBV28	.	TRBJ2-7	CASTSYSSYEQYF	TGTGCCAGCACTTCCTATAGCTCCTACGAGCAGTACTTC
.	TRBV25-1	.	TRBJ1-1	CASSTLQGGARTEAFF	TGTGCCAGCAGTACCCTTCAAGGAGGGGCTCGCACTGAAGCTTTCTTT
TRBD1	TRBV18	.	TRBJ2-1	CASAKPGQTYNEQFF	TGTGCCAGCGCAAAGCCGGGACAGACCTACAATGAGCAGTTCTTC
.	TRBV19	.	TRBJ1-5	CASSAKMGQGSHWGQPQHF	TGTGCCAGTAGTGCAAAAATGGGACAAGGATCCCACTGGGGTCAGCCCCAGCATTTT
.	TRBV10-3	.	TRBJ1-5	CATMERYSNQPQHF	TGTGCCACCATGGAGAGATATAGCAATCAGCCCCAGCATTTT
TRBD1	TRBV5-5	once	TRBJ1-2	CASSLDRGQEGYTF	TGTGCCAGCAGCTTAGACAGGGGGCAAGAAGGCTACACCTTC